The entry below describes one TCR beta chain. No antigen is known for it. The data originate from a study of T-cell memory formation after mild COVID-19. TCRdb ran MiXCR on the 5' RACE reads and lists one entry per CDR3 protein. Seen here are roughly 300,000 distinct CDR3 sequences, about 17% observed once, and the top ten hold roughly 25%. Overall study findings and caveats: Largely, contracting CD4+ clones fell within CM and EM, and contracting CD8+ clones within EMRA. The appearance of some responding clones in pre-infection memory suggested that cross-reactive memory joined.

V was shortened by 2 bases and J by 3 bases, with 14 bases between the two germline ends. Germline V gives CDR1 SGHDT, CDR2 YYEEEE. The CDR3 length is 15 residues. The chain combines TRBV5-6 with TRBJ1-2, with a weak D call TRBD1 (6 bases). This clonotype originated in a man between 18 and 35 years old who had mild COVID-19 (a few samples of this study predate the infection). Cell type and time point are not known. The sample consisted of PBMCs or a T cell subset sorted from them (not recorded which). CDR3 bases: TGTGCCAGCAGCTTATATGGGACAAACTACTATGGCTACACCTTC. Protein product: CASSLYGTNYYGYTF.